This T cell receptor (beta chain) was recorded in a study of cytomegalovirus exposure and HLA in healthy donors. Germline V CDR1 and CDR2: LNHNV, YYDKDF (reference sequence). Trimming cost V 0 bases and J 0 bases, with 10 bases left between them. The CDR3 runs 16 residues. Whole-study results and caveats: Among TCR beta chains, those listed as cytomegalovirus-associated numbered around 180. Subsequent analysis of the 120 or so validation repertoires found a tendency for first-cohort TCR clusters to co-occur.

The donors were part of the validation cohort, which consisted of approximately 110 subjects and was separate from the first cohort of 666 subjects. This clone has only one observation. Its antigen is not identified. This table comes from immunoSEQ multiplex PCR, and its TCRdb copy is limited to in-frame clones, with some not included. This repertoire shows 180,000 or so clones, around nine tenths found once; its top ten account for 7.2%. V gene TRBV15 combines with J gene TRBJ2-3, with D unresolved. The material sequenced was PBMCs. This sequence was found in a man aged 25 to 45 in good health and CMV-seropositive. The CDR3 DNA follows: TGTGCCACCAGCAGAGATCAGCTAACTAGCACAGATACGCAGTATTTT. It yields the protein CATSRDQLTSTDTQYF.